This is a list of T cell receptor beta chains from one sample in a study of cytomegalovirus exposure and HLA in healthy donors. Sequencing was performed with immunoSEQ multiplex PCR; in TCRdb, only in-frame clones are kept and a portion is missing. The table has around 240,000 clones, more than 75% seen once. The sample consisted of PBMCs. Receptor source: a woman aged 40-49 years in good health and CMV-seropositive. The CDR3 runs from the conserved cysteine through the conserved F or W. The order of the fields is V gene, J gene, D gene, clone size, CDR3 DNA, CDR3 protein. D genes are given only for firm matches. Expanded clones get a size class; other rows say once, few or many, or leave the size out.

TRBV7-2,TRBJ2-5,TRBD2,.,TGTGCCAGCAGCTTGGGACTAGCGGGAGAGATATACTTC,CASSLGLAGEIYF
TRBV15,TRBJ2-7,.,.,TGTGCCACCAGCAGATCAGCTCAGGGGCCAAGCTCCTACGAGCAGTACTTC,CATSRSAQGPSSYEQYF
TRBV7-9,TRBJ2-7,TRBD1,.,TGTGCCAGCAGCTTAGACGAATTGGACAGGTCGGAGTACTTC,CASSLDELDRSEYF
TRBV11-2,TRBJ1-3,.,.,TGTGCCAGCAGCGTACAGGGTACCTCTGGAAACACCATATATTTT,CASSVQGTSGNTIYF
TRBV10-3,TRBJ1-2,.,.,TGTGCCATCAGTGATTCAGGGAGGGGTAACTATGGCTACACCTTC,CAISDSGRGNYGYTF
TRBV7-2,TRBJ2-4,TRBD1,.,TGTGCCAGCAGCCCCCGGACAGGGTTGAACATTCAGTACTTC,CASSPRTGLNIQYF
TRBV5-5,TRBJ1-1,.,.,TGTGCCAGCACCCCGTACAGGGACACTGAAGCTTTCTTT,CASTPYRDTEAFF
TRBV6-1,TRBJ2-1,TRBD2,.,TGTGCCAGCAGGGTGACTAGCGGGAGGAATGAGCAGTTCTTC,CASRVTSGRNEQFF
TRBV5-1,TRBJ1-1,.,.,TGCGCCAGCAGCTGGACTCTCACGGGGGATGCGGCCGAAGCTTTCTTT,CASSWTLTGDAAEAFF
TRBV6-5,TRBJ2-2,.,.,TGTGCCAGCAGTCCCCTCGGGGGGGAGCTGTTTTTT,CASSPLGGELFF
TRBV19,TRBJ1-1,TRBD1,.,TGTGCCAGTAGTAGGGACAGGGCCACTGAAGCTTTCTTT,CASSRDRATEAFF
TRBV6-6,TRBJ2-7,TRBD1,.,TGTGCCAGCAGTTACGGGAGACAGGGATACGAGCAGTACTTC,CASSYGRQGYEQYF
TRBV9,TRBJ2-6,.,.,TGTGCCAGCAGCGTAGGGGCCTCTGGGGCCAACGTCCTGACTTTC,CASSVGASGANVLTF
TRBV6-5,TRBJ1-5,TRBD1,.,TGTGCCAGCAGTATAGACAGGGGCGGTCAGCCCCAGCATTTT,CASSIDRGGQPQHF
TRBV6-1,TRBJ2-5,TRBD2,.,TGTGCCAGCAGTGGGTTAGCGGGACCCCAAGAGACCCAGTACTTC,CASSGLAGPQETQYF
TRBV2,TRBJ1-2,TRBD1,few,TGTGCCAGCCATGACAGGGCTAACTATGGCTACACCTTC,CASHDRANYGYTF
TRBV6-8,TRBJ2-3,TRBD2,.,TGTGCCAGCAGTCGCCGACTAGCGGGATGCACAGATACGCAGTATTTT,CASSRRLAGCTDTQYF
TRBV12-5,TRBJ2-3,.,.,TGTGCTAGTGGTTTAGGGGCCTCTAGCACAGATACGCAGTATTTT,CASGLGASSTDTQYF